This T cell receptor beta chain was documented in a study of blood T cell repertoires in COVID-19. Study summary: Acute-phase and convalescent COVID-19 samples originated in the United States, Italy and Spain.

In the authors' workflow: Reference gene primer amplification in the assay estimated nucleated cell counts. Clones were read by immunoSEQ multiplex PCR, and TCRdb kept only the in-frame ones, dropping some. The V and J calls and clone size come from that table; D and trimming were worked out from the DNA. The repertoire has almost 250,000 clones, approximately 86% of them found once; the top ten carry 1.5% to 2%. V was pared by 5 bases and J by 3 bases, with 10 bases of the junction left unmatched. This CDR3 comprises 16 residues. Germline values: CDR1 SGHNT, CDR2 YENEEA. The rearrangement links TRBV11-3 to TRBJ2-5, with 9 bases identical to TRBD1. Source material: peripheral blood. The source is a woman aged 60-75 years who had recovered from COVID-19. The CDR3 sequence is CASSVQSGQGEETQYF. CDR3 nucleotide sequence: TGTGCCAGCAGCGTACAATCGGGACAGGGAGAAGAGACCCAGTACTTC.